Included here is one TCR beta chain sequence, with context. Its antigen remains unidentified. Its ends do not fully match the called genes, so a read error is possible. The entry originates in a study of CD8 T cells in Susac syndrome. Peripheral blood CD8+ and CD4+ T cells were profiled by TCR beta sequencing. TEMRA cells were FACS-enriched, and CD8+ and CD4+ T cells were isolated negatively. The RNA, 0.5 to 1 ug, was put through reverse transcription using random hexamers. Multiplex immunoSEQ PCR targeted 54 Vbeta and 13 Jbeta TCR beta segments. TCRdb re-derived calls from the immunoSEQ multiplex PCR reads in MiXCR, one entry per CDR3 protein. The data show roughly 170,000 distinct CDR3 sequences, about 94% seen once. Findings and limits, study-wide: As the study acknowledged, the number of individuals in its TCR sequencing and HLA analysis was relatively small.

This CDR3 spans 13 amino acids. Per germline, CDR1 SNHLY and CDR2 FYNNEI. The chain employs TRBV2 and TRBJ2-7, with D perhaps being TRBD1 or TRBD2 (5 bases each). This TCR was recovered from a human donor with multiple sclerosis. Material: CD4+ T cells from PBMCs. CDR3 sequence: CASSEFEPTGREF. CDR3 in DNA: TGTGCCAGCAGTGAATTTGAACCCACAGGAAGGGAGTTC.